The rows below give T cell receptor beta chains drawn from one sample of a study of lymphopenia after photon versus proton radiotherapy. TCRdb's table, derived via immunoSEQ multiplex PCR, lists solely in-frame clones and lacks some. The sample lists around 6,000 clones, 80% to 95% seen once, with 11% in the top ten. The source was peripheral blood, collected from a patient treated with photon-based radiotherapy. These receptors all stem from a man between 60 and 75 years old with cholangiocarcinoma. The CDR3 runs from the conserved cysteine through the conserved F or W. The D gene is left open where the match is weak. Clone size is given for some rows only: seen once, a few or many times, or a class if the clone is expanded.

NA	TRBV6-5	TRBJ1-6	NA	CASSYGRGSPLHF	TGTGCCAGCAGTTACGGGAGGGGCTCACCCCTCCACTTT
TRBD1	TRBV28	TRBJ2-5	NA	CASSTRTGGQETQYF	TGTGCCAGCAGTACCCGGACAGGGGGACAAGAGACCCAGTACTTC
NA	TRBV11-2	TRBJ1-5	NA	CASSLASGPQHF	TGTGCCAGCAGCTTAGCCTCAGGGCCCCAGCATTTT
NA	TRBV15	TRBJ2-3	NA	CATSRGGYTDTQYF	TGTGCCACCAGCAGAGGGGGTTACACAGATACGCAGTATTTT
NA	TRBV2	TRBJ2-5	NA	CASRLDETQYF	TGTGCCAGCAGGCTGGACGAGACCCAGTACTTC
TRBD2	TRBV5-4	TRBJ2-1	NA	CASSLGAGGSYNEQFF	TGTGCCAGCAGCTTGGGGGCGGGGGGCTCCTACAATGAGCAGTTCTTC
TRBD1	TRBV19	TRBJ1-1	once	CASGDRSTEAFF	TGTGCCAGTGGGGACAGGAGTACTGAAGCTTTCTTT
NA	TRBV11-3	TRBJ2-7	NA	CASSLDTWSEQYF	TGTGCCAGCAGCTTAGATACCTGGTCCGAGCAGTACTTC
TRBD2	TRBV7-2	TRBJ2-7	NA	CASSSKGLAGNEQYF	TGTGCCAGCAGCTCGAAAGGACTAGCGGGAAACGAGCAGTACTTC
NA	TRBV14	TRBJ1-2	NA	CASSQDRRGGYTF	TGTGCCAGCAGCCAAGATCGTAGGGGGGGCTACACCTTC
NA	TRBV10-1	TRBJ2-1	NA	CASSESPFQTGSYNEQFF	TGCGCCAGCAGTGAGTCCCCTTTCCAGACTGGCTCCTACAATGAGCAGTTCTTC
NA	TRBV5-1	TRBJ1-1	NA	CASSQKQGDSAEAFF	TGCGCCAGCAGCCAAAAACAGGGCGATTCCGCTGAAGCTTTCTTT
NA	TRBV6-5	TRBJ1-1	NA	CASRKQGWANTEAFF	TGTGCCAGCAGAAAACAGGGTTGGGCGAACACTGAAGCTTTCTTT
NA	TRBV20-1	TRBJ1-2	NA	CSARREHGYTF	TGCAGTGCTCGTCGTGAGCATGGCTACACCTTC
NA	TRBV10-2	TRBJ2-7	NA	CASSGGTTAPRTLIYEQYF	TGCGCCAGCAGTGGCGGGACGACAGCTCCCCGAACCTTGATCTACGAGCAGTACTTC
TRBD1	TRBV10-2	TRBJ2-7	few	CASSESGTGGFNEQYF	TGCGCCAGCAGTGAGTCAGGGACAGGGGGCTTCAACGAGCAGTACTTC
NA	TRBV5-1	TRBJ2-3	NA	CASSVEGGRTDTQYF	TGCGCCAGCAGCGTGGAGGGGGGACGCACAGATACGCAGTATTTT
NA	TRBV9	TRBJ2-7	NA	CASSVEIEDPIYEQYF	TGTGCCAGCAGCGTCGAGATTGAGGACCCAATCTACGAGCAGTACTTC
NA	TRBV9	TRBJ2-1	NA	CASSVRGSSSYNEQFF	TGTGCCAGCAGCGTAAGAGGATCTAGCTCCTACAATGAGCAGTTCTTC
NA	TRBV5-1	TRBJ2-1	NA	CASGQDPDNEQFF	TGCGCCAGCGGGCAGGACCCAGACAATGAGCAGTTCTTC
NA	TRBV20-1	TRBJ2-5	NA	CSASGKEAQYF	TGCAGTGCTAGCGGTAAAGAGGCCCAGTACTTC
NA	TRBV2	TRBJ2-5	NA	CASGQGGETQYF	TGTGCCAGCGGTCAAGGGGGAGAGACCCAGTACTTC
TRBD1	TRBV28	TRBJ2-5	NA	CASSPIPRQGIQETQYF	TGTGCCAGCAGTCCAATTCCAAGACAGGGGATACAAGAGACCCAGTACTTC
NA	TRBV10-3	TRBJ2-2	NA	CAISEPDENTGELFF	TGTGCCATCAGTGAGCCCGACGAGAACACCGGGGAGCTGTTTTTT
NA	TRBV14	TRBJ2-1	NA	CASSPDSSYNEQFF	TGTGCCAGCAGCCCGGATAGCTCCTACAATGAGCAGTTCTTC
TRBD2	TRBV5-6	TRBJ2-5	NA	CASSLRLASGGTYQETQYF	TGTGCCAGCAGCCTTCGGTTGGCTAGCGGGGGGACGTACCAAGAGACCCAGTACTTC
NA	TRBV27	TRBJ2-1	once	CASSLSGDNNEQFF	TGTGCCAGCAGTTTATCCGGGGACAACAATGAGCAGTTCTTC
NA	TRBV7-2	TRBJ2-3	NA	CASSLEVGPTDTQYF	TGTGCCAGCAGCTTAGAAGTGGGCCCCACAGATACGCAGTATTTT
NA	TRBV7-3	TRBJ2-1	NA	CASSLVGDTHNEQFF	TGTGCCAGCAGCTTAGTAGGGGACACCCACAATGAGCAGTTCTTC
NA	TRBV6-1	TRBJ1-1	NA	CASRRHPMENTEAFF	TGTGCCAGCAGACGGCACCCCATGGAGAACACTGAAGCTTTCTTT
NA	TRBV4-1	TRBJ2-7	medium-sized	CASSQVQGPYEQYF	TGCGCCAGCAGCCAAGTACAAGGGCCCTACGAGCAGTACTTC
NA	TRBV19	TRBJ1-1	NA	CASTMNTEAFF	TGTGCCTCTACTATGAACACTGAAGCTTTCTTT
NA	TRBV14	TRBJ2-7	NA	CASSHSDRTYEQYF	TGTGCCAGCAGCCACTCGGACAGAACCTACGAGCAGTACTTC
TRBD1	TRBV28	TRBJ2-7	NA	CASSSQTGDSSYEQYF	TGTGCCAGCAGTTCCCAAACTGGGGACAGCTCCTACGAGCAGTACTTC
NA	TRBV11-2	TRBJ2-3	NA	CASSPPLGGTDTQYF	TGTGCCAGCAGCCCTCCCCTAGGCGGCACAGATACGCAGTATTTT
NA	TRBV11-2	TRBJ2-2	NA	CASSLSFRQLNTGELFF	TGTGCCAGCAGCTTATCATTCCGGCAGCTGAACACCGGGGAGCTGTTTTTT
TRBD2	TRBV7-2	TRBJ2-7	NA	CASSGGLGSAYEQYF	TGTGCCAGCAGCGGCGGACTAGGGTCGGCCTACGAGCAGTACTTC
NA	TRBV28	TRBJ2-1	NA	CASRGFDEQFF	TGTGCCAGCAGAGGATTCGATGAGCAGTTCTTC
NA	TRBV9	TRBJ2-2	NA	CASAEELGELFF	TGTGCCAGCGCGGAGGAACTCGGGGAGCTGTTTTTT